This T cell receptor beta chain originates from a study of cytomegalovirus exposure and HLA in healthy donors. General study points: Upon later analysis, HLA-associated TCR beta chains proved more clonally expanded than other, equally common chains.

CDR1 is SEHNR and CDR2 is FQNEAQ in the germline V gene (reference sequence). This CDR3 is 13 amino acids long. With V trimmed by 3 bases and J by 5 bases, 3 bases remained unmatched. PCR used 60 Vbeta primers and 13 Jbeta primers. Sequencing was performed with immunoSEQ multiplex PCR; in TCRdb, only in-frame clones are kept and a portion is missing. The sample consists of 160,000 or so clones, approximately 80% of them appearing once. Concerning this clone: Its antigen is unidentified.

This clonotype was obtained from a man aged 18 to 30 in good health and CMV-seropositive. Sequences were obtained from PBMCs. This rearrangement joins TRBV7-9 to TRBJ1-2; 7 nucleotides agree with TRBD1. CDR3 coding DNA: TGTGCCAGCAGCTTGGGACAGCATTATGGCTACACCTTC. This sequence encodes CASSLGQHYGYTF.